This T cell receptor beta chain was recorded in a study of T-cell memory formation after mild COVID-19. As for the study in general: TCR clusters were mostly confined to one donor each. Overall study findings and caveats: Some SARS-CoV-2-responding clones were already detected in memory before infection.

The V end was cut by 4 bases, the J end by 4 bases, with 11 bases between. Germline CDR1 SGHRS, CDR2 YFSETQ. The CDR3 runs 13 residues. TCR alpha and TCR beta cDNA libraries carrying sample barcodes and UMIs were produced by 5'RACE using constant-segment primers. TCRdb reanalysed the 5' RACE reads using MiXCR and keeps one entry per CDR3 protein. The top ten hold approximately 3% of the sample, which has under 250,000 distinct CDR3 sequences, 8% to 11% seen once. A word on this clonotype: The antigen remains undetermined.

V and J are TRBV5-1 and TRBJ1-2, with D possibly being TRBD1 (5 bases). The sequence came from a man aged 18 to 30 who had mild COVID-19 (a few samples of this study predate the infection). Cell type and time point are not known. The specimen was PBMCs or a T cell subset sorted from them (not recorded which). CDR3 nucleotide sequence: TGCGCCAGCAGCGGGGGACGGACCTATGGCTACACCTTC. Translated: CASSGGRTYGYTF.